These 5 T cell receptor beta chains were sequenced from one sample in a study of naive and memory T cell subsets. An equimolar mix of two oligonucleotides served as the beta constant-region primer for TRBC1 and TRBC2. TCRdb redid the calling of the UMI-ligation and nested PCR reads with MiXCR, one entry per CDR3 protein. Among 130,000 to 150,000 distinct CDR3 sequences listed, about a sixth were seen once. Input material: naive CD4+ T cells from blood. Receptor source: a human donor in good health.

V and J are TRBV7-2 and TRBJ2-3, with TRBD2 matching 9 bases. Germline V CDR1 and CDR2: SGHTA, FQGNSA. Unmatched junction bases numbered 14, after V lost 2 bases and J lost 2 bases. The CDR3 has 19 residues. Written as DNA, the CDR3 is TGTGCCAGCAGCTTATGGGGTCGCGGCGGGAGGGTAGACACAGATACGCAGTATTTT. As protein: CASSLWGRGGRVDTDTQYF. The entire variable domain, with the rest obtained from reference TRBV7-2 and TRBJ2-3, is as follows: GAGVSQSPSNKVTEKGKDVELRCDPISGHTALYWYRQSLGQGLEFLIYFQGNSAPDKSGLPSDRFSAERTGGSVSTLTIQRTQQEDSAVYLCASSLWGRGGRVDTDTQYFGPGTRLTVL.

This clonotype was seen repeatedly, ten times or more. V gene TRBV10-3 combines with J gene TRBJ2-5, with TRBD2 matching 13 bases. V lost 6 bases to trimming and J lost 5 bases; unmatched junction nucleotides: 9. The length of the CDR3 is 16 residues. The germline V gene has CDR1 ENHRY and CDR2 SYGVKD. CDR3 DNA sequence: TGTGCCATCAGCCCCTCCGGGACTAGCGGGATCGAGACCCAGTACTTC. Protein product: CAISPSGTSGIETQYF.

The chain uses TRBV11-2 and TRBJ1-5, with 7 bases lining up with TRBD1. V trimming: 4 bases; J trimming: 7 bases; junction bases outside the gene matches: 7. The germline gives CDR1 SGHAT, CDR2 FQNNGV. CDR3 length: 14 amino acids. CDR3 in DNA: TGTGCCAGCAGCTACAACGACAGGGACCAGCCCCAGCATTTT. Translation gives CASSYNDRDQPQHF.

This clonotype was found a few times. The chain uses TRBV10-3 and TRBJ2-5; D not resolved. The V gene's germline CDR1 is ENHRY and CDR2 SYGVKD. The CDR3 is 14 residues long. Trimming removed 0 bases at V and 1 base at J, with 6 bases between. The CDR3 bases are TGTGCCATCAGTGAGTCGGCGGTCCAAGAGACCCAGTACTTC. This codes for CAISESAVQETQYF.

The chain's CDR3 is CATSDPGLAGVDEQFF. In DNA form, the CDR3 reads TGTGCCACCAGTGACCCCGGACTAGCGGGAGTTGATGAGCAGTTCTTC. The chain joins TRBV24-1 to TRBJ2-1; TRBD2 matches 13 bases. The J segment lost 8 bases and the V segment lost 4 bases, leaving 7 bases of the junction unmatched. There are 16 residues in the CDR3. Per germline, CDR1 KGHDR and CDR2 SFDVKD.